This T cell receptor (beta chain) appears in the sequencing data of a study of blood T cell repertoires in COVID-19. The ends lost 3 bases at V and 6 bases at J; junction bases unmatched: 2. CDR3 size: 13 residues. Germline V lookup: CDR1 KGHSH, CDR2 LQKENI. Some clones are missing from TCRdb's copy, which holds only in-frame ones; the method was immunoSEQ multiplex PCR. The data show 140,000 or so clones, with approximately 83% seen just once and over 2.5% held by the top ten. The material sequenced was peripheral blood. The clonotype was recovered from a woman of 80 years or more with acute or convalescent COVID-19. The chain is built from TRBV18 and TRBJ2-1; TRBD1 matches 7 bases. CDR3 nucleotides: TGTGCCAGCTCACCCGGGACAGTCAATGAGCAGTTCTTC. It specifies CASSPGTVNEQFF.